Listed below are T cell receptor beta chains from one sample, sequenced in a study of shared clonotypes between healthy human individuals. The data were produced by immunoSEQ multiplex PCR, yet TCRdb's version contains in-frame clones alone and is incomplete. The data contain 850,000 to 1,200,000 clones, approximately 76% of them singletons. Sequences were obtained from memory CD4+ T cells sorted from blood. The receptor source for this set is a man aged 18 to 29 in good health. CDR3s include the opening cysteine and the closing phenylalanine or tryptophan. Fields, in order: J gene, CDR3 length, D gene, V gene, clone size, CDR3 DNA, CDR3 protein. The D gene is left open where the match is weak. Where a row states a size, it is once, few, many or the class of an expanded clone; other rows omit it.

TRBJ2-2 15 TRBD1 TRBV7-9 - TGTGCCAGCAGCCCTGGGGGACAGGCCGCCGGGGAGCTGTTTTTT CASSPGGQAAGELFF
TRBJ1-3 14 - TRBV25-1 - TGTGCCAGCAGTGAACAGGGTGCTGGAAACACCATATATTTT CASSEQGAGNTIYF
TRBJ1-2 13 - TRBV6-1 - TGTGCCAGCTCCGACAGTTCGCCCTATGGCTACACCTTC CASSDSSPYGYTF
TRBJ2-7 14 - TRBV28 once TGTGCCAGCAGTCCCGGACAGCGCTCCTACGAGCAGTACTTC CASSPGQRSYEQYF
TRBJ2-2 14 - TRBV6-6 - TGTGCCAGCCTCTGGACGGGAGCAACCGGGGAGCTGTTTTTT CASLWTGATGELFF
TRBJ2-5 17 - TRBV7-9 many TGTGCCAGCACCCTTGGGGGCTGGGGGTTTGGTCAGGGGAGCCAGTACTTC CASTLGGWGFGQGSQYF
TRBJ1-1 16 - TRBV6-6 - TGTGCCAGCAGTACCCCCGAGGTGGCAAAGAACACTGAAGCTTTCTTT CASSTPEVAKNTEAFF
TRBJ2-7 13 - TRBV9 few TGTGCCAGCAGCGCGGGCTCGGTGGGGGAGCAGTACTTC CASSAGSVGEQYF
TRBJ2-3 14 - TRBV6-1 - TGTGCCAGCAGTATTCAGGGGAGCACAGATACGCAGTATTTT CASSIQGSTDTQYF
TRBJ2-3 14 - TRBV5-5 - TGTGCCAGCACTAATCCAGGACCCACAGATACGCAGTATTTT CASTNPGPTDTQYF
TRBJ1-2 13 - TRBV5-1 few TGCGCCAGCAGCCCCCTGGGGAGTGATGGCTACACCTTC CASSPLGSDGYTF
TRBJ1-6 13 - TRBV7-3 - TGTGCCAGCAGCTTGGCCGAGTACTCACCCCTCCACTTT CASSLAEYSPLHF
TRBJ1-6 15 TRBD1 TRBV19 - TGTGCCAGTAGCGGACAGGCGGGTTGGAATTCACCCCTCCACTTT CASSGQAGWNSPLHF
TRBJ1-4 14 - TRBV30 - TGTGCCTGGAGTGTACGCAGGGCGGCTGAAAAACTGTTTTTT CAWSVRRAAEKLFF
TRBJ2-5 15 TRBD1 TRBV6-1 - TGTGCCAGCAGTGAAGCGGGACAGGGTAGAGAGACCCAGTACTTC CASSEAGQGRETQYF
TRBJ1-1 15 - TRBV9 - TGTGCCAGCAGCGTAGACAGCCGCGCGAACACTGAAGCTTTCTTT CASSVDSRANTEAFF
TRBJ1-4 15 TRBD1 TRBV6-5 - TGTGCCAGCAGAGACCTGACAGGGGTTAATGAAAAACTGTTTTTT CASRDLTGVNEKLFF
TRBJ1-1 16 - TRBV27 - TGTGCCAGCAGGCAATACAGGTTAAACCTGAACACTGAAGCTTTCTTT CASRQYRLNLNTEAFF
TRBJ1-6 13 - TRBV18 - TGTGCCAGCTCACCGGAGGATGGTTCACCCCTCCACTTT CASSPEDGSPLHF
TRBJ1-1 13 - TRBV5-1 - TGCGCCAGCAGCCCGGGAATGAACACTGAAGCTTTCTTT CASSPGMNTEAFF
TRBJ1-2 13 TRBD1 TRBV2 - TGTGCCAGCAGAGTGGGACAGGGGGAAGGTGACACCTTC CASRVGQGEGDTF
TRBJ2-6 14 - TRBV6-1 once TGTGCCGCAAGACAGGTCTCTGGGGCCAACGTCCTGACTTTC CAARQVSGANVLTF
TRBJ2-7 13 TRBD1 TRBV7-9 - TGTGCCAGCAGCAGGACAGGGGGCTACGAGCAGTACTTC CASSRTGGYEQYF
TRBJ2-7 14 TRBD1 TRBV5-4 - TGTGCCAGCAGCGCGGGACAGGTGATCTACGAGCAGTACTTC CASSAGQVIYEQYF
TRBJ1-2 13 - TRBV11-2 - TGTGCCAGCAGTTCTACAGGCTTCTATGGCTACACCTTC CASSSTGFYGYTF
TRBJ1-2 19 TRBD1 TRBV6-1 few TGTGCCAGCAGTGTAACTTTGGGTCCCTCGGGACAGGGGAACTATGGCTACACCTTC CASSVTLGPSGQGNYGYTF
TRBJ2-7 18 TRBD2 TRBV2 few TGTGCCAGCAGTGAAGGGGGGGAGGGTCTACCGGCGTCTTACGAGCAGTACTTC CASSEGGEGLPASYEQYF
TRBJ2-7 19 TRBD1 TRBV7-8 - TGTGCCAGCAGCCTCACCGGGACAGGGGTAGTTGTGGGGACTTACGAGCAGTACTTC CASSLTGTGVVVGTYEQYF
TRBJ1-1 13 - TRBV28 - TGTGCCAGCAGCCCCCCGAAAGGGACTGAAGCTTTCTTT CASSPPKGTEAFF
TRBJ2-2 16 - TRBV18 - TGTGCCAGCTCACCCAGCGGACAGCAGAACACCGGGGAGCTGTTTTTT CASSPSGQQNTGELFF
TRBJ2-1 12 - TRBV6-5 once TGTGCCAGCAGCCGACCCCCGGGACAGCAGTTCTTC CASSRPPGQQFF
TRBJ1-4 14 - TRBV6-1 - TGTGCCAGCAGTGTTTTGGGGCTTAATGAAAAACTGTTTTTT CASSVLGLNEKLFF
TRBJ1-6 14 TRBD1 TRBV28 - TGTGCCAGCAGTTTAACAGGGGGTAATTCACCCCTCCACTTT CASSLTGGNSPLHF
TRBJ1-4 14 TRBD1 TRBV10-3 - TGTGCCATCAGTGGGACAGGGCCTAATGAAAAACTGTTTTTT CAISGTGPNEKLFF
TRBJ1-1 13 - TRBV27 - TGTGCCAGCACAAAGACAGGGAACACTGAAGCTTTCTTT CASTKTGNTEAFF
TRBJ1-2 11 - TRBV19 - TGTGCCAGGCCCGGGAACTATGGCTACACCTTC CARPGNYGYTF
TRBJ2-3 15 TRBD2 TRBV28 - TGTGCCAGCAGTTTAGGCGGGGGGCCGTGGGATACGCAGTATTTT CASSLGGGPWDTQYF
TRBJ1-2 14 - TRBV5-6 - TGTGCCAGCAGCATAGTCGGACAAATCTATGGCTACACCTTC CASSIVGQIYGYTF
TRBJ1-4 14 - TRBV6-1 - TGTGCCAGCAGCCTGGGGCAATCTAATGAAAAACTGTTTTTT CASSLGQSNEKLFF
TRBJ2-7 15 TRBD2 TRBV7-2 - TGTGCCAGCAGCTCTTTCGGGGGGTCCACCTACGAGCAGTACTTC CASSSFGGSTYEQYF
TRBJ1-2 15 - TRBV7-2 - TGTGCCAGCAGCTTAGCGGGCACTTCTAACTATGGCTACACCTTC CASSLAGTSNYGYTF
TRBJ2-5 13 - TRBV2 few TGTGCCAGCAGTGTGACATTCCAAGAGACCCAGTACTTC CASSVTFQETQYF
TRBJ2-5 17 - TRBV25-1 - TGTGCCAGCAGTGATCTCCCCTTGCCTGGAATAAAGGAGACCCAGTACTTC CASSDLPLPGIKETQYF
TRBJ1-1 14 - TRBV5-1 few TGCGCCAGCAGCTTGGGAGACAGTCGTGCTGAAGCTTTCTTT CASSLGDSRAEAFF
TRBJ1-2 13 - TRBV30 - TGTGCCTGGATCAATAAAGGGCAGAATGGCTACACCTTC CAWINKGQNGYTF
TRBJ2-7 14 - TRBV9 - TGTGCCAGCTCTCAGACTGTTTCCTCCTACGAGCAGTACTTC CASSQTVSSYEQYF
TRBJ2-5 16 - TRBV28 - TGTGCCAGCAGTTTACTCGACCGGGACACGACGGAGACCCAGTACTTC CASSLLDRDTTETQYF
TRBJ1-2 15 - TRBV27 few TGTGCCAGCAGTCCGACACCCACAGGGAACTATGGCTACACCTTC CASSPTPTGNYGYTF
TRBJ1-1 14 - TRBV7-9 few TGTGCCAGCAGACTTAATGGGTTGAACACTGAAGCTTTCTTT CASRLNGLNTEAFF
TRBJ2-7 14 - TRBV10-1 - TGCGCCAGCAGTGAGTCGACCGACAAGTACGAGCAGTACTTC CASSESTDKYEQYF
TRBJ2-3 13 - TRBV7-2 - TGTGCCAGCAAAGAAGGGTACACAGATACGCAGTATTTT CASKEGYTDTQYF
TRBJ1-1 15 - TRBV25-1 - TGTGCCAGCAGTCGAGGGCAGGGAGGTTCCCCTGAAGCTTTCTTT CASSRGQGGSPEAFF
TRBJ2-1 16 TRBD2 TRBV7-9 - TGTGCCAGCAGCTTTAGCGGGGGGAACTCCTACAATGAGCAGTTCTTC CASSFSGGNSYNEQFF
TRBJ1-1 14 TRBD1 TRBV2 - TGTGCCAGCAGTGATTCAGGGGGGAACACTGAAGCTTTCTTT CASSDSGGNTEAFF
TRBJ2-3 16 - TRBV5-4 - TGTGCCAGCAGCGCGAGTTTCAGGTCGGGAACGGATACGCAGTATTTT CASSASFRSGTDTQYF